The 20 T cell receptor beta chains below all came from one sample that was sequenced in a study of blood T cell repertoires in COVID-19. The data were produced by immunoSEQ multiplex PCR, yet TCRdb's version contains in-frame clones alone and is incomplete. This sample has roughly 89,000 clones, with about 82% found just once. The sample was peripheral blood. The receptor set was obtained from an elderly woman with acute or convalescent COVID-19.

This clone has a handful of counts. The junction does not match germline at one end; this may be a read error. The chain links TRBV7-7 to TRBJ2-3, with 7 positions matching TRBD2. The length of the CDR3 is 12 residues. In germline, CDR1 is SSHAT, CDR2 FNYEAQ (reference sequence). CDR3 nucleotides: TGTGCTAGCAGTTCGGGGGGAGATACGCAGTATTTT. Translating it yields CASSSGGDTQYF.

The CDR3 region has the DNA TGCGCCAGCAGCGGGGACAGTTTTCAGGGAGGCTACACCTTC. Its translation is CASSGDSFQGGYTF. This rearrangement joins TRBV10-2 to TRBJ1-2; 7 bases line up with TRBD1. The CDR3 is made up of 14 amino acids. Germline V gives CDR1 WSHSY, CDR2 SAAADI. V lost 6 bases and J lost 8; bases outside the gene matches: 12.

The CDR3 DNA sequence: TGTGCCAGCACCCACGGAGGTGTAAGCTCCTATAATTCACCCCTCCACTTT. Protein sequence: CASTHGGVSSYNSPLHF. The chain joins TRBV27 to TRBJ1-6; D not certain. V was clipped by 7 bases and J by 0 bases, with 16 bases between them. The CDR3 is 17 residues long. In germline, CDR1 is MNHEY, CDR2 SMNVEV (reference sequence).

V and J are TRBV6-1 and TRBJ1-2; a weak D match, TRBD1 (6 bases). In germline, CDR1 is MNHNS, CDR2 SASEGT. The CDR3 length is 14 residues. V lost 3 bases and J 4 bases, leaving 12 bases between the germline ends. CDR3 sequence (DNA): TGTGCCAGCAGTGACAGGGGAGGGATCTATGGCTACACCTTC. This gives the protein CASSDRGGIYGYTF.

The chain recombines TRBV3-1 (or the pseudogene TRBV3-2) with TRBJ1-1; 7 nucleotides agree with TRBD1. From germline, CDR1 is LGHDT and CDR2 YNNKEL (reference sequence). The V segment lost 1 base and the J segment 7 bases; nucleotides outside the gene matches: 0. The CDR3 covers 12 residues. CDR3 DNA: TGTGCCAGCAGCCAAGCAGGGGGTGAAGCTTTCTTT. Its translation is CASSQAGGEAFF.

This rearrangement joins TRBV9 to TRBJ2-3; 9 positions match TRBD2. CDR1 SGDLS and CDR2 YYNGEE come from the germline V gene. J gave up 4 bases and V 5 bases, and 11 bases lay outside the gene matches. The CDR3 covers 16 residues. CDR3 protein: CASSAPSGGWADTQYF. CDR3 DNA sequence: TGTGCCAGCAGTGCCCCCAGCGGGGGGTGGGCAGATACGCAGTATTTT.

The rearrangement links TRBV7-2 to TRBJ2-5; TRBD2 might be the D (6 bases). V lost 1 base to trimming and J lost 0 bases, with 9 bases between them. Germline CDR1 and CDR2: SGHTA and FQGNSA. This CDR3 has 15 amino acids. The CDR3: CASSLVGLDQETQYF. The CDR3 coding sequence is TGTGCCAGCAGCTTAGTGGGACTGGACCAAGAGACCCAGTACTTC. The variable domain in full, completed from reference TRBV7-2 and TRBJ2-5, reads GAGVSQSPSNKVTEKGKDVELRCDPISGHTALYWYRQSLGQGLEFLIYFQGNSAPDKSGLPSDRFSAERTGGSVSTLTIQRTQQEDSAVYLCASSLVGLDQETQYFGPGTRLLVL.

The chain recombines TRBV6-5 with TRBJ2-7; 10 bases fit TRBD1. This CDR3 has 15 amino acids. Unmatched junction bases numbered 3, after V lost 2 bases and J lost 2 bases. The germline V gene has CDR1 MNHEY and CDR2 SVGAGI. CDR3 amino acids: CASSYGGQGTYEQYF. The DNA of the CDR3 is TGTGCCAGCAGTTACGGGGGACAGGGGACCTACGAGCAGTACTTC.

V gene TRBV10-3 combines with J gene TRBJ2-7, with TRBD1 identical over 12 bases. From germline, CDR1 is ENHRY and CDR2 SYGVKD. The junction had 2 bases not matched to a gene; V was cut back by 6 bases and J by 5 bases. The CDR3 is made up of 13 amino acids. Written as DNA, the CDR3 is TGTGCCATCAGGGGGACAGGGGGCGACGAGCAGTACTTC. It is translated as CAIRGTGGDEQYF.

The chain employs TRBV9 and TRBJ1-6, with D unclear. Germline-derived CDR1 and CDR2 are SGDLS and YYNGEE. This CDR3 region has 14 residues. V shed 4 bases and J shed 7 bases, with 12 bases lying between them. CDR3: CASSSHTLNSPLHF. The CDR3 region has the DNA TGTGCCAGCAGCTCTCACACCTTGAATTCACCCCTCCACTTT.

In this sample, this clone turned up once. The chain uses TRBV6-5 and TRBJ1-5; 7 bases line up with TRBD1. The germline V gene has CDR1 MNHEY and CDR2 SVGAGI. The junction had 7 bases not matched to a gene; V was cut back by 4 bases and J by 1 base. The CDR3 totals 16 residues. This CDR3 reads CASSSEQGWSNQPQHF. The DNA of the CDR3 is TGTGCCAGCAGTTCCGAACAGGGGTGGAGCAATCAGCCCCAGCATTTT.

The chain carries TRBV7-9 and TRBJ1-4; D is unresolved. V was clipped by 6 bases and J by 5 bases, with 10 bases between them. CDR1 and CDR2 from the germline V gene are SEHNR and FQNEAQ (reference sequence). The CDR3 length is 13 residues. The CDR3 DNA follows: TGTGCCAGCAGTTCCGGACTGAATGAAAAACTGTTTTTT. Protein product: CASSSGLNEKLFF.

The rearrangement uses TRBV5-4 and TRBJ1-5; possibly TRBD1 for D (5 bases). The germline V gene has CDR1 SGHNT and CDR2 YYREEE (reference sequence). The V end lost 2 bases, the J end lost 4 bases, and 10 bases lay between the germline ends. The length of the CDR3 is 14 residues. The CDR3 loop is CASSFGGVNQPQHF. In DNA form, the CDR3 reads TGTGCCAGCAGCTTTGGGGGGGTAAATCAGCCCCAGCATTTT.

The gene calls are TRBV7-9 and TRBJ1-4; D is unclear. The CDR3 is made up of 15 amino acids. Germline V gene sequence: CDR1 SEHNR, CDR2 FQNEAQ (reference sequence). V lost 0 bases, J lost 11 bases, and 16 bases lay in between. The CDR3 nucleotides are TGTGCCAGCAGCTTAGCGACTGAGAACGCCGTGAAACTGTTTTTT. It yields the protein CASSLATENAVKLFF.

The chain has TRBV24-1 and TRBJ2-2; TRBD1 aligns across 7 bases. Germline V gene sequence: CDR1 KGHDR, CDR2 SFDVKD. The CDR3 has 15 amino acids. Unmatched junction bases numbered 5, after V lost 4 bases and J lost 4 bases. The CDR3 here is CATSDPTGSTGELFF. For the CDR3, the DNA is TGTGCCACCAGTGACCCGACAGGGTCCACCGGGGAGCTGTTTTTT.

The J gene is TRBJ1-2, the V gene TRBV19, with D maybe TRBD1 (6 bases). The CDR3 length is 12 residues. The V and J ends lost 3 bases and 8 bases respectively, with 10 bases between them. From germline, CDR1 is LNHDA and CDR2 SQIVND (reference sequence). The CDR3 loop is CASSIIRGGYTF. Written as DNA, the CDR3 is TGTGCCAGTAGTATCATCAGGGGAGGCTACACCTTC.

The chain uses TRBV7-6 and TRBJ2-7, with TRBD1 identical over 7 bases. Per the germline V gene, CDR1 is SGHVS and CDR2 is FNYEAQ. The CDR3 contains 15 residues. V was clipped by 2 bases and J by 5 bases; unmatched bases: 9. For the CDR3, the DNA is TGTGCCAGCAGCTTAAACAGGGGAGTGTGGGACGAGCAGTACTTC. As protein: CASSLNRGVWDEQYF. Variable domain in full (rest from reference TRBV7-6 and TRBJ2-7): GAGVSQSPRYKVTKRGQDVALRCDPISGHVSLYWYRQALGQGPEFLTYFNYEAQQDKSGLPNDRFSAERPEGSISTLTIQRTEQRDSAMYRCASSLNRGVWDEQYFGPGTRLTVT.

This chain links TRBV30 with TRBJ1-4; D gene unclear. V was clipped by 4 bases and J by 6 bases, with 9 bases between them. This CDR3 region has 12 residues. Germline values: CDR1 GTSNPN, CDR2 SVGIG (reference sequence). CDR3 region: CAWMGGDEKLFF. CDR3 DNA sequence: TGTGCCTGGATGGGCGGGGATGAAAAACTGTTTTTT.

V is TRBV30 and J is TRBJ2-3, with 11 bases lining up with TRBD2. The germline V gene encodes CDR1 GTSNPN and CDR2 SVGIG (reference sequence). This CDR3 contains 14 residues. The junction had 3 bases not matched to a gene; V was cut back by 5 bases and J by 2 bases. The CDR3 DNA reads TGTGCCTGGGGGACTAGCGGTATCACAGATACGCAGTATTTT. Residues: CAWGTSGITDTQYF.

The chain uses TRBV7-8 and TRBJ2-1; TRBD2 might be the D (6 bases). In germline, CDR1 is SGHVS, CDR2 FQNEAQ. V was cut by 5 bases and J by 8 bases, with 22 bases left in between. The CDR3 extends over 16 amino acids. The CDR3 nucleotides are TGTGCCAGCAGCAACCTTAGGGCCGGGAGAGTCCATGAGCAGTTCTTC. Translation gives CASSNLRAGRVHEQFF.